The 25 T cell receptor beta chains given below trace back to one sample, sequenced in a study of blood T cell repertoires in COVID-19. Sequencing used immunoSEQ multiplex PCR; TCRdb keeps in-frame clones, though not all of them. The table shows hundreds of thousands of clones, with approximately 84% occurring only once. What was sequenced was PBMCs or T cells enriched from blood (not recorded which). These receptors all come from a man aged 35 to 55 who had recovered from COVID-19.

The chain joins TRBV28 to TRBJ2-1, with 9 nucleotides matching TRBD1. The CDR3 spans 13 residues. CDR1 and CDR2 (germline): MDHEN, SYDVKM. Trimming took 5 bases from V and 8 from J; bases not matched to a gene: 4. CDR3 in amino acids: CASSPDRGHEQFF. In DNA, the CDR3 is TGTGCCAGCAGTCCGGACAGGGGCCATGAGCAGTTCTTC.

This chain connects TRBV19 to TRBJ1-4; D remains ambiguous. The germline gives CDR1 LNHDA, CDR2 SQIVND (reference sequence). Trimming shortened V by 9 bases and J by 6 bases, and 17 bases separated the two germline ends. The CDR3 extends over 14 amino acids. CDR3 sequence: CASSQRAPDEKLFF. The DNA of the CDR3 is TGTGCCAGCTCCCAGAGGGCGCCTGATGAAAAACTGTTTTTT.

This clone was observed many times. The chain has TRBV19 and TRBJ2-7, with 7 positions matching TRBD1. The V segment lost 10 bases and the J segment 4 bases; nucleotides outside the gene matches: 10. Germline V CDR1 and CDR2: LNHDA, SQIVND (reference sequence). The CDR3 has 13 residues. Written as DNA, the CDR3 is TGTGCCATAGCGCGGGCAGGGGGATACGAGCAGTACTTC. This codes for CAIARAGGYEQYF. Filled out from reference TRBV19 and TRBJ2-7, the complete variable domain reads DGGITQSPKYLFRKEGQNVTLSCEQNLNHDAMYWYRQDPGQGLRLIYYSQIVNDFQKGDIAEGYSVSREKKESFPLTVTSAQKNPTAFYLCAIARAGGYEQYFGPGTRLTVT.

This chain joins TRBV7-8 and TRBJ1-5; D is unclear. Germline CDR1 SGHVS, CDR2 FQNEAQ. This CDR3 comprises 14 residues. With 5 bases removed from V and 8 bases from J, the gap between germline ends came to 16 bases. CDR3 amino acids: CASSRGRVSEPQHF. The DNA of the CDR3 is TGTGCCAGCAGCCGCGGGCGGGTCTCGGAGCCCCAGCATTTT. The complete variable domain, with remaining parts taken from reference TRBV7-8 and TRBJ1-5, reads GAGVSQSPRYKVAKRGQDVALRCDPISGHVSLFWYQQALGQGPEFLTYFQNEAQLDKSGLPSDRFFAERPEGSVSTLKIQRTQQEDSAVYLCASSRGRVSEPQHFGDGTRLSIL.

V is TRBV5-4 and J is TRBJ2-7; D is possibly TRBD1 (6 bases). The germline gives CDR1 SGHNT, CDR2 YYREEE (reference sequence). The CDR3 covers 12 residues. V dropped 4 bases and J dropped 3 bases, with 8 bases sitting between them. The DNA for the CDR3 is TGTGCCAGCAGCGTGGACAGCTACGAGCAGTACTTC. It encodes CASSVDSYEQYF.

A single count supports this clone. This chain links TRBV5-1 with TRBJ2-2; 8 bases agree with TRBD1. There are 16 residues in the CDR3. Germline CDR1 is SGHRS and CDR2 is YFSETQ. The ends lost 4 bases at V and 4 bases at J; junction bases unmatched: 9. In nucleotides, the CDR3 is TGCGCCAGCAGCCTAGGACAGGGAATAAGCACCGGGGAGCTGTTTTTT. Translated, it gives CASSLGQGISTGELFF. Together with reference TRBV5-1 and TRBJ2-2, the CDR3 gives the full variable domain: KAGVTQTPRYLIKTRGQQVTLSCSPISGHRSVSWYQQTPGQGLQFLFEYFSETQRNKGNFPGRFSGRQFSNSRSEMNVSTLELGDSALYLCASSLGQGISTGELFFGEGSRLTVL.

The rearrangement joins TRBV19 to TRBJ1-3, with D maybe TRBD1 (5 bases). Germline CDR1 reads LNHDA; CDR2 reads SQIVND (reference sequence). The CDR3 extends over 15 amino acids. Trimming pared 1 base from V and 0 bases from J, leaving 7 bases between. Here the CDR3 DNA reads TGTGCCAGTAGTATAGCGACAGACTCTGGAAACACCATATATTTT. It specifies CASSIATDSGNTIYF.

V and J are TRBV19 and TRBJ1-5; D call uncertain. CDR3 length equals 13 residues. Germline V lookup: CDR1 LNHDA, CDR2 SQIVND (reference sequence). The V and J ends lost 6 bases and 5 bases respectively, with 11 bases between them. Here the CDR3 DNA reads TGTGCCAGTAGCACCCAGAGGGATCAGCCCCAGCATTTT. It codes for CASSTQRDQPQHF.

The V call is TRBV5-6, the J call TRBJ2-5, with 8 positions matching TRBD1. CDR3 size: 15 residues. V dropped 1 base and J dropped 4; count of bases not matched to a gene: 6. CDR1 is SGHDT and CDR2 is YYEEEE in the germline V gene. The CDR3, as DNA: TGTGCCAGCAGCTTGCTCCAGGGGGCGGGAGAGACCCAGTACTTC. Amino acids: CASSLLQGAGETQYF.

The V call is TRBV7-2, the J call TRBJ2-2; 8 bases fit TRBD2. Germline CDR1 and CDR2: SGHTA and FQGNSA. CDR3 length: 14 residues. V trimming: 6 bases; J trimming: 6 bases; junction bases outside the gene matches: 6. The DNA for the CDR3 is TGTGCCAGCAGACCAGAGCGGGAGCCCGGGGAGCTGTTTTTT. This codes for CASRPEREPGELFF.

The CDR3 DNA reads as TGTGCCAGCTCACTCAGGCGAACCGGGGAGCTGTTTTTT. Translating gives CASSLRRTGELFF. The genes are TRBV3-1 (or the pseudogene TRBV3-2) and TRBJ2-2, with no clear D. The ends were cut back, 8 bases at V and 5 bases at J, with 12 bases in the middle. Germline V lookup: CDR1 LGHDT, CDR2 YNNKEL (reference sequence). This CDR3 contains 13 residues.

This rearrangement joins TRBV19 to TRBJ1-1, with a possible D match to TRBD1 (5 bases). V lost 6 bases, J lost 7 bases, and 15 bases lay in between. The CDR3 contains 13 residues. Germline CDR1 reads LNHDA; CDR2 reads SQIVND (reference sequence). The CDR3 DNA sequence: TGTGCCAGTAGATGGCAGGGCCTGGATGAAGCTTTCTTT. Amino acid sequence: CASRWQGLDEAFF.

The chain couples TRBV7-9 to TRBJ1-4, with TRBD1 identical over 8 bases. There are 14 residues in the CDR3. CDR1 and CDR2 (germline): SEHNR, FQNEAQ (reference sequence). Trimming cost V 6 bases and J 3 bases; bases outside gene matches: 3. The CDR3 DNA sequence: TGTGCCAGCAGAAGGACAGGGTCTAATGAAAAACTGTTTTTT. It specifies CASRRTGSNEKLFF.

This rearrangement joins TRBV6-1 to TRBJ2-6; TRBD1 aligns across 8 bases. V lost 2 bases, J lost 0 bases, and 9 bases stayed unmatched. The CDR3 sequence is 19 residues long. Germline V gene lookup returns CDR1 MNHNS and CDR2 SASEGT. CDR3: CASSEWFGQGLSGANVLTF. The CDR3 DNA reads TGTGCCAGCAGTGAATGGTTTGGACAGGGACTCTCTGGGGCCAACGTCCTGACTTTC.

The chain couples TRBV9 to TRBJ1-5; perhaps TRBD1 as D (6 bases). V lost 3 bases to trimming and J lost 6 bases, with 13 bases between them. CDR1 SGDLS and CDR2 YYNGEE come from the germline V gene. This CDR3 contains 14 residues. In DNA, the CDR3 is TGTGCCAGCAGCGGCCGCGGGGGGGCTCAGCCCCAGCATTTT. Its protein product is CASSGRGGAQPQHF.

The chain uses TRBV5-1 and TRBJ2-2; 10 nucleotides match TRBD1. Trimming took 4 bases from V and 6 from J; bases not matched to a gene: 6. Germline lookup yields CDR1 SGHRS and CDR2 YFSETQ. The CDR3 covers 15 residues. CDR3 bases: TGCGCCAGCAGCGGGGGACAGGGGAGGTCCGGGGAGCTGTTTTTT. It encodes CASSGGQGRSGELFF.

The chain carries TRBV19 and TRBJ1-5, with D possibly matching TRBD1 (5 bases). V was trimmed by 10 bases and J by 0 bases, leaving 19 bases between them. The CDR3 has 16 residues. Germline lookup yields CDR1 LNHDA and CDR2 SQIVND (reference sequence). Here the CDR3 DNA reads TGTGCCACCGGGGGTTTGAGGGGTGATAGCAATCAGCCCCAGCATTTT. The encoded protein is CATGGLRGDSNQPQHF.

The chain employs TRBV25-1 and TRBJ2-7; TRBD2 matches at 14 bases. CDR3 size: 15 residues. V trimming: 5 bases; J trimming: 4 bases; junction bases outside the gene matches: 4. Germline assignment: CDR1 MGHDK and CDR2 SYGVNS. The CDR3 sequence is CASSPGTSGGYEQYF. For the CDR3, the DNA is TGTGCCAGCAGTCCAGGGACTAGCGGGGGATACGAGCAGTACTTC.

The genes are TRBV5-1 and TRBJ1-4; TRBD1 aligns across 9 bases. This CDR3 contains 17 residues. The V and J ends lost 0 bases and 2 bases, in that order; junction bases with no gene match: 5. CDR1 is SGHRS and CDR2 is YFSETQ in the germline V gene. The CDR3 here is CASSLGRDRATNEKLFF. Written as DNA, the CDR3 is TGCGCCAGCAGCTTGGGTCGGGACAGGGCTACTAATGAAAAACTGTTTTTT.

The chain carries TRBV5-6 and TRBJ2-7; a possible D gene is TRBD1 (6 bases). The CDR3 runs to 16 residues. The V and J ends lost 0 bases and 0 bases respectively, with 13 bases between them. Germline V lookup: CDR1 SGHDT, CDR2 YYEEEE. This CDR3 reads CASSLGRRGTSYEQYF. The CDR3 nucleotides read TGTGCCAGCAGCTTGGGACGAAGGGGGACCTCCTACGAGCAGTACTTC.

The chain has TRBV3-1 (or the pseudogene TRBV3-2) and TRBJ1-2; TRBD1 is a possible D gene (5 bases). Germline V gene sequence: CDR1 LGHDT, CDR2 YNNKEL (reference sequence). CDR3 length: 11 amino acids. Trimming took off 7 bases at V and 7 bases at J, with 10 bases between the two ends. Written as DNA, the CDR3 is TGTGCCAGCACCAGCGGGGCTGGCTACACCTTC. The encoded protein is CASTSGAGYTF.

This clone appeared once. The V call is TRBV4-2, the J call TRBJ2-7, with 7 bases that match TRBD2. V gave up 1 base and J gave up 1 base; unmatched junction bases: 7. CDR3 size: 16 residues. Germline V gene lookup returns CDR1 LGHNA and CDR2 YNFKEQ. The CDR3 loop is CASSQGDAGESYEQYF. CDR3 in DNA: TGTGCCAGCAGCCAAGGAGACGCGGGAGAATCCTACGAGCAGTACTTC.

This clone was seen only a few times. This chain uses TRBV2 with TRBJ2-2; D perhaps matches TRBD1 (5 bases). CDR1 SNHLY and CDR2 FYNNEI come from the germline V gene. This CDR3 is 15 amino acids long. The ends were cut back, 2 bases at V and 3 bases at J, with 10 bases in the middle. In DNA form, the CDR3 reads TGTGCCAGCAGTGAATCGGACACTTACACCGGGGAGCTGTTTTTT. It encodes CASSESDTYTGELFF.

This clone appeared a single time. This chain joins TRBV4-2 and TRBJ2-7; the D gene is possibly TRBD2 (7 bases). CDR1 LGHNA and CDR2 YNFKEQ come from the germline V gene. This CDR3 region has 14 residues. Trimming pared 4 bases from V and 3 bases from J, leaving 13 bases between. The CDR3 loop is CASSRGGKDYEQYF. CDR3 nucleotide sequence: TGTGCCAGCAGCCGGGGGGGCAAGGACTACGAGCAGTACTTC.

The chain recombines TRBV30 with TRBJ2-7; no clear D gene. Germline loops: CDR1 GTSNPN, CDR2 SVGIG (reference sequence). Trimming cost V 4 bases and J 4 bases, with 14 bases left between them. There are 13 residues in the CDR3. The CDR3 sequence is CAWNQNVAYEQYF. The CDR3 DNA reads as TGTGCCTGGAACCAAAACGTAGCTTACGAGCAGTACTTC.